This T cell receptor beta chain was identified during a study of radiotherapy plus CTLA-4 blockade in lung cancer. Study conclusions and caveats: Peripheral blood showed expansion of tumor-derived TCR clones after radiotherapy and ipilimumab.

Germline CDR1 MNHEY, CDR2 SVGAGI. This CDR3 spans 15 amino acids. This clone was seen only once. Antigen unknown. Compared with germline, one end of the junction differs, possibly owing to a read error. TCRdb's copy holds only in-frame clones and misses some; the assay was immunoSEQ multiplex PCR. The table lists 130,000 or so clones, about 90% of them singletons. Sequenced here: peripheral blood, sampled from a patient treated with radiotherapy plus ipilimumab. V and J are TRBV6-5 and TRBJ1-4, with 9 bases fitting TRBD1. The source of this sequence is a human donor with non-small cell lung cancer that progressed on radiotherapy plus ipilimumab. CDR3 DNA sequence: TGTGCCAGCAGTTTACAGGGGGCGACTAGTGAAAAACTGTTTTTT. Protein product: CASSLQGATSEKLFF.